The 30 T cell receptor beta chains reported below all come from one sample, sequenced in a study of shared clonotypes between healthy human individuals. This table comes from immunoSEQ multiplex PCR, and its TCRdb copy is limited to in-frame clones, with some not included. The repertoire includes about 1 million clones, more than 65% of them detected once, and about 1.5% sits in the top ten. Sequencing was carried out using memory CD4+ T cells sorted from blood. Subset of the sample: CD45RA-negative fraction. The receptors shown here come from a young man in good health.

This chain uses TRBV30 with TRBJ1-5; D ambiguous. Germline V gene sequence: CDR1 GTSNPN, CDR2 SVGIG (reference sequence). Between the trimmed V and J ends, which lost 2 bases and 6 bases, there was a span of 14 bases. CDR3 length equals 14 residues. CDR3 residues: CAWSKLAGSQPQHF. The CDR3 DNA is TGTGCCTGGAGTAAGCTCGCAGGCAGTCAGCCCCAGCATTTT. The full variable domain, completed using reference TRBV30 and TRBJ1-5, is SQTIHQWPATLVQPVGSPLSLECTVEGTSNPNLYWYRQAAGRGLQLLFYSVGIGQISSEVPQNLSASRPQDRQFILSSKKLLLSDSGFYLCAWSKLAGSQPQHFGDGTRLSIL.

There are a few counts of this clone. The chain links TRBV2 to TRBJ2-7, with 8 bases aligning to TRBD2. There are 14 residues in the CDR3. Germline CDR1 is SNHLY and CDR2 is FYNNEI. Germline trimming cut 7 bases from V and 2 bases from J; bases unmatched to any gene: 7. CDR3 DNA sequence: TGTGCCAGCACCCTCCGGGGGGGACCCTACGAGCAGTACTTC. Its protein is CASTLRGGPYEQYF.

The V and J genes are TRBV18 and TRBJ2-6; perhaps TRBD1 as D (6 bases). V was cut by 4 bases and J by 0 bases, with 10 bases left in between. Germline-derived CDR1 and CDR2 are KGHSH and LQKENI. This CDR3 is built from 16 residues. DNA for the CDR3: TGTGCCAGCTCACACCCAGGGGCCTCTGGGGCCAACGTCCTGACTTTC. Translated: CASSHPGASGANVLTF.

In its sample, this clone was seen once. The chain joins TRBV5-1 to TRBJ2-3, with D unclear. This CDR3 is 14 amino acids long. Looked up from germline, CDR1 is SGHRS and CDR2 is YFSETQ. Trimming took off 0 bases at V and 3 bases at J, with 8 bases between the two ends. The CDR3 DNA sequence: TGCGCCAGCAGCTTGGTTAGCAGGACAGATACGCAGTATTTT. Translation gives CASSLVSRTDTQYF.

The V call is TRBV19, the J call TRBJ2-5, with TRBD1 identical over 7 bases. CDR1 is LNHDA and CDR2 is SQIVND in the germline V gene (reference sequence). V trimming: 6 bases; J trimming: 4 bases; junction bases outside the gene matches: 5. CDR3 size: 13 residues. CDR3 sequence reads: CASRNTGVETQYF. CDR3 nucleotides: TGTGCCAGTAGGAACACAGGGGTAGAGACCCAGTACTTC.

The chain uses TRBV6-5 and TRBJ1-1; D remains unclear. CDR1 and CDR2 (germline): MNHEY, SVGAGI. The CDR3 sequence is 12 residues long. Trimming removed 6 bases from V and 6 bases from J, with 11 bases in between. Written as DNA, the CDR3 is TGTGCCAGCAGAACGGCCGGGCCTGAAGCTTTCTTT. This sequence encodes CASRTAGPEAFF.

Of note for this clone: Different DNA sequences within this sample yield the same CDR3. This CDR3 reads CASSISGVNTEAFF. In DNA, the CDR3 is TGTGCCAGTAGTATATCCGGGGTGAACACTGAAGCTTTCTTT. The rearrangement joins TRBV19 to TRBJ1-1, with no clear D. The CDR3 covers 14 residues. V shed 2 bases and J shed 0 bases, with 7 bases lying between them. CDR1 and CDR2 from the germline V gene are LNHDA and SQIVND (reference sequence).

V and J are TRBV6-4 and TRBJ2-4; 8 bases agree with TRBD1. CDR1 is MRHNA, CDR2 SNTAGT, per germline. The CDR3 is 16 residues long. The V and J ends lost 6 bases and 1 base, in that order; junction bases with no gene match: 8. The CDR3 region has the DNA TGTGCCAGCAGCGACGGGACAGGAGGCGCCAAAAACATTCAGTACTTC. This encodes CASSDGTGGAKNIQYF.

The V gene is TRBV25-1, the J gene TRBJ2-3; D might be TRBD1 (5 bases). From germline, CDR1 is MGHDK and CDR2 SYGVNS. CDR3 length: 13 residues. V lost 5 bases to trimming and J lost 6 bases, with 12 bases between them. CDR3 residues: CASSQQAVDTQYF. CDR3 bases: TGTGCCAGCAGTCAACAGGCGGTGGATACGCAGTATTTT.

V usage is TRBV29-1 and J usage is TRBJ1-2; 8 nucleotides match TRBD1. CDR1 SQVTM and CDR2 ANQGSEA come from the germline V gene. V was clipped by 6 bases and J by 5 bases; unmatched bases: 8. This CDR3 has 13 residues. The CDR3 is CSVDTDRVYGYTF. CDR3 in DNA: TGCAGCGTCGATACGGACAGGGTATATGGCTACACCTTC.

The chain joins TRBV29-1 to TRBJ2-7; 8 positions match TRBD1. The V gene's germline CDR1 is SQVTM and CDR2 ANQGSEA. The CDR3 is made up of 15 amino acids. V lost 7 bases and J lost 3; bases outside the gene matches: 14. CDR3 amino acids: CSALSRTGKGYEQYF. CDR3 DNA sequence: TGCAGCGCGTTGAGTAGGACAGGGAAGGGCTACGAGCAGTACTTC.

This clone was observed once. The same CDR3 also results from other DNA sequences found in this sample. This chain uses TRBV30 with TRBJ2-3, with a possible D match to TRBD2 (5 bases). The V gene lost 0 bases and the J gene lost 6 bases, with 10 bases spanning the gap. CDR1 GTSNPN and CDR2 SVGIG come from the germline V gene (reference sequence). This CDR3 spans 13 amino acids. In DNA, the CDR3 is TGTGCCTGGAGTGTACTTAGAGGGGATACGCAGTATTTT. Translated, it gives CAWSVLRGDTQYF.

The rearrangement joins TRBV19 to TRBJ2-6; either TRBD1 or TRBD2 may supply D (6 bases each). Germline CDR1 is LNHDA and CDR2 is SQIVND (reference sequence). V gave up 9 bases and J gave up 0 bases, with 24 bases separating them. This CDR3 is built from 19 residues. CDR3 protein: CASGEDSIPSLSGANVLTF. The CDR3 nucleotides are TGTGCCAGCGGGGAGGACAGTATACCTAGTCTCTCTGGGGCCAACGTCCTGACTTTC.

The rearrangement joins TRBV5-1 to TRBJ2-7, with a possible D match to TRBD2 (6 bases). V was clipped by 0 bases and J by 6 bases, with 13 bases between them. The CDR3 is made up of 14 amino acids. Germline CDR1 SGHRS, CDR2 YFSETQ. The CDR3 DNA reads TGCGCCAGCAGCTTGGGGGGGACTCGTCTCGAGCAGTACTTC. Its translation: CASSLGGTRLEQYF.

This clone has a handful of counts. This CDR3 is CASSPSAGQAFSPLHF. The CDR3 nucleotides are TGTGCCAGCAGCCCTTCCGCGGGACAGGCTTTTTCACCCCTCCACTTT. V gene TRBV5-6 combines with J gene TRBJ1-6, with TRBD1 matching 8 bases. The CDR3 extends over 16 amino acids. CDR1 is SGHDT and CDR2 is YYEEEE in the germline V gene. Trimming removed 4 bases from V and 9 bases from J; junction bases left unmatched: 12.

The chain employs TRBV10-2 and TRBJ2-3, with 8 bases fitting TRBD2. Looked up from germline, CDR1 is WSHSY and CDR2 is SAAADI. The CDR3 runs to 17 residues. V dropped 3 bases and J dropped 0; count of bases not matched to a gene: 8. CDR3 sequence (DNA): TGCGCCAGCAGTGAAATTCTGATAGCGGGGAGCACAGATACGCAGTATTTT. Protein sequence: CASSEILIAGSTDTQYF.

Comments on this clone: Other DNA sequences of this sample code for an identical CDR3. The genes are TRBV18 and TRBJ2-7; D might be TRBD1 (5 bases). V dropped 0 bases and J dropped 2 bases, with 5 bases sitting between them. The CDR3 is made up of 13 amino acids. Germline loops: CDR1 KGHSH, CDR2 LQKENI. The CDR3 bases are TGTGCCAGCTCACCACCGACAGCCTACGAGCAGTACTTC. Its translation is CASSPPTAYEQYF. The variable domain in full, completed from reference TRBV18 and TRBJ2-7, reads NAGVMQNPRHLVRRRGQEARLRCSPMKGHSHVYWYRQLPEEGLKFMVYLQKENIIDESGMPKERFSAEFPKEGPSILRIQQVVRGDSAAYFCASSPPTAYEQYFGPGTRLTVT.

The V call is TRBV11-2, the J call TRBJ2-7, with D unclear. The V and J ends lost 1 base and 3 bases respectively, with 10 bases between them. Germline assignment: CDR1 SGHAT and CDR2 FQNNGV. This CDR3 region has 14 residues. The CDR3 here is CASSLGPELYEQYF. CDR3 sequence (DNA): TGTGCCAGCAGCTTAGGACCCGAACTCTACGAGCAGTACTTC.

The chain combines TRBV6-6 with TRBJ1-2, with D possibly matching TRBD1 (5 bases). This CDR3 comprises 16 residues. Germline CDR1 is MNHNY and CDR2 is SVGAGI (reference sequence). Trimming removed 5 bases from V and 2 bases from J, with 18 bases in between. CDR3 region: CASSGTPGRGNYGYTF. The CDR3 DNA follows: TGTGCCAGCAGTGGAACCCCGGGACGGGGGAACTATGGCTACACCTTC.

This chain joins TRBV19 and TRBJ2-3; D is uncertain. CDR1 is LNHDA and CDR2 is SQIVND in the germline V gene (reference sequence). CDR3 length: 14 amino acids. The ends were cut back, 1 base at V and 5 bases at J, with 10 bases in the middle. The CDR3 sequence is CASSIVPRIDTQYF. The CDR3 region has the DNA TGTGCCAGTAGTATAGTGCCTAGAATAGATACGCAGTATTTT.

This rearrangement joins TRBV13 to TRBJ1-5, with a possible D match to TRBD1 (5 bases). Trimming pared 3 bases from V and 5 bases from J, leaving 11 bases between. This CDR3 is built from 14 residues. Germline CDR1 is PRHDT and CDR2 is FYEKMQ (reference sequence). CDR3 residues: CASSLGTKHQPQHF. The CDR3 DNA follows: TGTGCCAGCAGCTTGGGGACGAAGCATCAGCCCCAGCATTTT. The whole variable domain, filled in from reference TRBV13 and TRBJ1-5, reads AAGVIQSPRHLIKEKRETATLKCYPIPRHDTVYWYQQGPGQDPQFLISFYEKMQSDKGSIPDRFSAQQFSDYHSELNMSSLELGDSALYFCASSLGTKHQPQHFGDGTRLSIL.

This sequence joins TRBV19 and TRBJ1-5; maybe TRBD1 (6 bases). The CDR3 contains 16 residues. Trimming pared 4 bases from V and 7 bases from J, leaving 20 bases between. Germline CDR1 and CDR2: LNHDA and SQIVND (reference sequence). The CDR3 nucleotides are TGTGCCAGTAGTAGAGACCAACGGAACAGGGCCCAGCCCCAGCATTTT. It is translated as CASSRDQRNRAQPQHF.

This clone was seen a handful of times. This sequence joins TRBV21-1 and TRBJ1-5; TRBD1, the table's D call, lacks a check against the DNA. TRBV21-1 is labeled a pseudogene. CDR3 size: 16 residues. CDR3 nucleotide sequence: TGTGCCAGCAGCAATGGTCGACAGACGCTGGATCAGCCCCAGCATTTT. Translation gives CASSNGRQTLDQPQHF.

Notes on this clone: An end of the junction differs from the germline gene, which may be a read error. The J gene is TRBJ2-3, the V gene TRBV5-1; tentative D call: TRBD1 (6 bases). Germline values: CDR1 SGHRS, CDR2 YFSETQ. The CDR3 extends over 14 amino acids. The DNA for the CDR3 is TGCGCCAGCAGGTTGGACAGAAACACAGATACGCAGTATTTT. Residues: CASRLDRNTDTQYF.

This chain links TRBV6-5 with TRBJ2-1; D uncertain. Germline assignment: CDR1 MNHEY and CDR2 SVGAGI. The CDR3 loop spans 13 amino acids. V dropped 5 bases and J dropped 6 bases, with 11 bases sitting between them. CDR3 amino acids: CASSPRIPNEQFF. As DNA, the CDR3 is TGTGCCAGCAGTCCCCGGATTCCCAATGAGCAGTTCTTC.

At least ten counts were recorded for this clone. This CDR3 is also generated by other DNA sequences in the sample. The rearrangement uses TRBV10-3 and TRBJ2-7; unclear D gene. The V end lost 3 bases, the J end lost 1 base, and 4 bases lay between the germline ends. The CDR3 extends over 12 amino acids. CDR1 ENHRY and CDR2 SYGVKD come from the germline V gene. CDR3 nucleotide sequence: TGTGCCATCAGTGAACGTTCCTACGAGCAGTACTTC. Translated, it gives CAISERSYEQYF.

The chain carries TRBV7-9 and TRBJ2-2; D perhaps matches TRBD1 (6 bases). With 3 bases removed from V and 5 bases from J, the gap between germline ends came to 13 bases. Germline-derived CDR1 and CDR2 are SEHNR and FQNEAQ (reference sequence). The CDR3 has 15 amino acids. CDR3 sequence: CASSFGDRSTGELFF. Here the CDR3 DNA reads TGTGCCAGCAGCTTCGGAGACAGGTCGACCGGGGAGCTGTTTTTT.

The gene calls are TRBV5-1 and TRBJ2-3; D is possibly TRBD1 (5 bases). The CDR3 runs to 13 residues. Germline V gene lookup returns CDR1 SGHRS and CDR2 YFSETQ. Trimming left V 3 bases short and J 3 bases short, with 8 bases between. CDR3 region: CASSSTGTDTQYF. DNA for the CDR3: TGCGCCAGCAGCTCTACAGGAACAGATACGCAGTATTTT.

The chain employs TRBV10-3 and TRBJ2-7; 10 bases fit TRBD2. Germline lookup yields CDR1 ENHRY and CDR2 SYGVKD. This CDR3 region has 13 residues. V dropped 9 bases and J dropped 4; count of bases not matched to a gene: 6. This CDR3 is CAMATSGVYEQYF. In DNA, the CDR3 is TGTGCCATGGCAACTAGCGGGGTATACGAGCAGTACTTC.

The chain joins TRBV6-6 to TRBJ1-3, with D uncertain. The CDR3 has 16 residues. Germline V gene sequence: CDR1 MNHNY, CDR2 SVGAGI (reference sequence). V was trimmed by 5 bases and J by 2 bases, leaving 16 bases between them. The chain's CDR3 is CASSPPLQRAGNTIYF. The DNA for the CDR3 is TGTGCCAGCAGTCCGCCCCTTCAGCGGGCTGGAAACACCATATATTTT.